Many counts were recorded for the clone carrying this T cell receptor (beta chain). The antigen is unknown. Making use of molecular barcodes, quantitative 5'-RACE generated TCR beta libraries. Each CDR3 protein is one row after TCRdb ran MiXCR on the 5' RACE reads. This sample has more than 300,000 distinct CDR3 sequences, with roughly 8% found just once. This record belongs to a study of CD8 T cells in ankylosing spondylitis. Study-wide findings and caveats: There was a TCR beta motif, made of several highly homologous variants, that appeared characteristic of ankylosing spondylitis blood. Earlier work had already found some motif variants in reactive arthritis synovial fluid and blood. Matched ankylosing spondylitis synovial fluid reportedly contained a significantly enriched population of disease-linked clones. As for the disease-linked clones, they showed a CD8+ phenotype and occurred at relatively low frequencies in peripheral blood.

There are 14 residues in the CDR3. The V and J ends lost 0 bases and 5 bases respectively, with 12 bases between them. CDR1 and CDR2 (germline): SGHRS, YFSETQ. The chain carries TRBV5-1 and TRBJ2-7; TRBD2 is a possible D gene (5 bases). This receptor was taken from a male donor with ankylosing spondylitis. The sequenced material came from blood, either unsorted or a sorted T cell fraction (not recorded which). CDR3: CASSLGRNRHEQYF. For the CDR3, the DNA is TGCGCCAGCAGCTTGGGGAGGAATCGCCACGAGCAGTACTTC.